This T cell receptor beta chain emerged from a study of cytomegalovirus exposure and HLA in healthy donors. Study-wide results and caveats: A later analysis found common viral pathogens apparently linked to several of the most significant clusters.

Worth noting for this clone: The antigen remains undetermined.

Use of 60 Vbeta and 13 Jbeta primers characterized the PCR. Assay used: immunoSEQ multiplex PCR; TCRdb lists only in-frame clones, some missing. In the table there are approximately 150,000 clones, 60% to 80% of which are singletons. The CDR3 extends over 15 amino acids. This TCR came from a man younger than 30 in good health and CMV-seropositive. The V and J genes are TRBV21-1 and TRBJ1-5. TRBV21-1 is termed a pseudogene. The sample taken for sequencing was PBMCs. CDR3 sequence (DNA): TGTGCCAGCACCCCCTCCAAAGGGAGGAATCAGCCCCAGCATTTT. Translating gives CASTPSKGRNQPQHF.